The T cell receptor beta chain described here comes from a study of low-dose radiotherapy and immunotherapy resistance in tumors. Covering alpha and beta chains, TRAV- and TRBV-specific primers were used for the first-strand cDNA. TCRs underwent about 20 PCR cycles of amplification with a constant-region primer and V-primer adapter. In vitro transcription served to amplify the isolated mRNA. One entry per CDR3 protein results from TCRdb running MiXCR on the reads. The sample contains some 38,000 distinct CDR3 sequences, around 20% of which appear only once. This sample's time point: after trial treatment. Described treatment: LDRT plus nivolumab, ipilimumab, low-dose cyclophosphamide and aspirin (RACIN trial). Nivolumab, ipilimumab, aspirin, low-dose cyclophosphamide and low-dose radiotherapy were given to donors. Patients with advanced, tumor-infiltrating lymphocyte-negative solid tumors were eligible.

Of note for this clonotype: It differs at one base from a far larger clone, so likely a read error.

The sample was PBMCs, taken after low-dose radiotherapy plus immunotherapy. The sequence was collected from a female donor with ovarian cancer.

The CDR3 nucleotides are TGTGCCAGCGGCCTCGGGGGGTCCTACGAGCAGTTCTTC. Translated, it gives CASGLGGSYEQFF. The chain joins TRBV12-3 or TRBV12-4 to TRBJ2-1, with 7 nucleotides matching TRBD2. The ends lost 8 bases at V and 10 bases at J; junction bases unmatched: 11. The CDR3 spans 13 residues.